This is a list of T cell receptor beta chains from one sample in a study of T-cell memory formation after mild COVID-19. Via MiXCR, TCRdb re-called the 5' RACE reads, giving one row per CDR3 protein. The sample yields under 350,000 distinct CDR3 sequences, about 16% seen once. Sequenced sample: PBMCs or a T cell subset sorted from them (not recorded which). All receptors come from a man aged 18 to 30 who had mild COVID-19 (a few samples of this study predate the infection). Cell type and time point are not known. Each CDR3 is given with its conserved first and last residue. The D gene is left open where the match is weak. Clone sizes are given selectively: once, few, many, or a class where the clone is expanded.

abundance,j_gene,v_gene,d_gene,CDR3aa,CDR3nt
-,TRBJ2-3,TRBV6-4,-,CASSEIPSDTQYF,TGTGCCAGCAGTGAAATCCCTTCAGATACGCAGTATTTT
many,TRBJ2-5,TRBV12-3/TRBV12-4,-,CASSRDQETQYF,TGTGCCAGCAGCCGGGACCAAGAGACCCAGTACTTC
few,TRBJ2-7,TRBV11-2,-,CASSLEERSSYEQYF,TGTGCCAGCAGCTTAGAGGAAAGAAGCTCCTACGAGCAGTACTTC
-,TRBJ1-1,TRBV15,-,CATSRDRGTEAFF,TGTGCCACCAGCAGAGATAGGGGCACTGAAGCTTTCTTT
few,TRBJ1-1,TRBV5-1,-,CASSSGDWGTEAFF,TGCGCCAGCAGCTCGGGGGATTGGGGCACTGAAGCTTTCTTT
-,TRBJ2-1,TRBV20-1,TRBD2,CSARDSIAGGPKGGQFF,TGCAGTGCTAGAGATAGCATAGCGGGGGGGCCAAAGGGTGGGCAGTTCTTC
few,TRBJ1-6,TRBV5-1,-,CASTLGRVNSPLHF,TGCGCCAGCACCCTGGGACGGGTTAATTCACCCCTCCACTTT
few,TRBJ2-5,TRBV20-1,-,CSPSSETQYF,TGCAGTCCCTCTTCAGAGACCCAGTACTTC
few,TRBJ1-1,TRBV2,-,CASSGGALEEAFF,TGTGCCAGCAGTGGGGGCGCCTTAGAAGAAGCTTTCTTT
few,TRBJ2-7,TRBV19,-,CASRTRDEGYEQYF,TGTGCCAGTAGAACTCGGGACGAGGGATACGAGCAGTACTTC
-,TRBJ1-2,TRBV4-3,-,CASSQHGTTDGTF,TGCGCCAGCAGCCAACATGGGACTACCGATGGAACCTTC
-,TRBJ2-1,TRBV9,-,CASSAEGGSSYNEQFF,TGTGCCAGCAGCGCGGAGGGGGGTAGCTCCTACAATGAGCAGTTCTTC
many,TRBJ1-1,TRBV4-1,-,CASRRGDGEAFF,TGCGCCAGCAGGAGGGGGGATGGTGAAGCTTTCTTT
-,TRBJ2-4,TRBV5-1,TRBD2,CASSLWPSGGVKNIQYF,TGCGCCAGCAGCTTGTGGCCTAGCGGGGGAGTCAAAAACATTCAGTACTTC
-,TRBJ2-2,TRBV25-1,-,CASSSPRTGELFF,TGTGCCAGCAGCAGCCCCCGAACCGGGGAGCTGTTTTTT
few,TRBJ1-6,TRBV20-1,-,CSARDTGITDNSPLHF,TGCAGTGCTAGAGATACGGGTATTACAGATAATTCACCCCTCCACTTT
-,TRBJ2-2,TRBV7-9,-,CASSGGTFNTGELFF,TGTGCCAGCAGCGGGGGGACATTTAACACCGGGGAGCTGTTTTTT
few,TRBJ1-2,TRBV6-5,-,CASSTLGQENYGYTF,TGTGCCAGCAGCACACTGGGGCAGGAAAACTATGGCTACACCTTC
-,TRBJ2-1,TRBV3-1,TRBD1,CASSQVLFGTGNEQFF,TGTGCCAGCAGCCAAGTTCTGTTTGGGACAGGGAATGAGCAGTTCTTC
-,TRBJ1-4,TRBV18,-,CASSPNPDPRRKKLFF,TGTGCCAGCTCACCGAATCCGGACCCGCGCAGGAAAAAACTGTTTTTT
-,TRBJ2-5,TRBV6-6,-,CASSDQGGETQYF,TGTGCCAGCAGTGACCAGGGGGGGGAGACCCAGTACTTC
few,TRBJ1-6,TRBV7-2,-,CASSLTGTALDNSPLHF,TGTGCCAGCAGCTTAACGGGGACTGCCCTCGATAATTCACCCCTCCACTTT
-,TRBJ1-3,TRBV3-1,-,CASSQGQAFGNTIYF,TGTGCCAGCAGCCAAGGGCAGGCTTTTGGAAACACCATATATTTT
few,TRBJ1-2,TRBV5-1,-,CASSLEGQPNYGYTF,TGCGCCAGCAGCTTGGAGGGTCAGCCTAACTATGGCTACACCTTC
-,TRBJ2-1,TRBV5-1,-,CASSLAAGYNEQFF,TGCGCCAGCAGCTTGGCCGCAGGGTACAATGAGCAGTTCTTC
many,TRBJ2-3,TRBV5-1,-,CASSSPTTDTQYF,TGCGCCAGCAGCTCCCCTACCACAGATACGCAGTATTTT
few,TRBJ2-2,TRBV28,-,CASNIGLRGELFF,TGTGCCAGCAATATTGGCCTGAGGGGGGAGCTGTTTTTT
few,TRBJ2-2,TRBV7-2,-,CASSFPRGGDTGELFF,TGTGCCAGCAGCTTCCCCAGGGGCGGTGACACCGGGGAGCTGTTTTTT
few,TRBJ2-5,TRBV12-3/TRBV12-4,-,CASTLTAPGETQYF,TGTGCCAGCACTTTAACGGCCCCGGGGGAGACCCAGTACTTC
few,TRBJ2-2,TRBV6-6,-,CASSYPRGHGELFF,TGTGCCAGCAGTTACCCCAGGGGCCACGGGGAGCTGTTTTTT
few,TRBJ2-7,TRBV6-2/TRBV6-3,TRBD2,CASSPRRGSLGEQYF,TGTGCCAGCAGTCCGCGGCGGGGGAGTTTAGGCGAGCAGTACTTC
-,TRBJ2-2,TRBV28,-,CASRLGAHATGELFF,TGTGCCAGCAGACTTGGGGCCCACGCGACCGGGGAGCTGTTTTTT
few,TRBJ2-5,TRBV11-2,-,CASRPSAAQETQYF,TGTGCCAGCAGACCTAGCGCGGCACAAGAGACCCAGTACTTC
few,TRBJ2-5,TRBV20-1,TRBD2,CSAPAPGGTGTQYF,TGCAGTGCCCCGGCCCCGGGGGGGACCGGGACCCAGTACTTC
many,TRBJ2-3,TRBV12-3/TRBV12-4,-,CASSLEGQLGTQYF,TGTGCCAGCAGTTTAGAAGGGCAACTGGGTACGCAGTATTTT
-,TRBJ1-6,TRBV6-2/TRBV6-3,-,CASRTGTEDSPLHF,TGTGCCAGCAGGACAGGAACAGAGGATTCACCCCTCCACTTT
many,TRBJ1-2,TRBV12-3/TRBV12-4,-,CASSLGYGYTF,TGTGCCAGCAGTTTAGGCTATGGCTACACCTTC
-,TRBJ1-1,TRBV6-2/TRBV6-3,-,CASSYNRVVGTAEAFF,TGTGCCAGCAGTTATAATAGGGTTGTAGGTACCGCTGAAGCTTTCTTT
-,TRBJ1-5,TRBV7-2,TRBD1,CASSLSTGGRQPQHF,TGTGCCAGCAGCTTAAGCACAGGGGGCCGACAGCCCCAGCATTTT
-,TRBJ2-4,TRBV6-5,-,CASSLIGATKNIQYF,TGTGCCAGCAGTCTGATTGGGGCTACCAAAAACATTCAGTACTTC
-,TRBJ2-1,TRBV30,-,CAWSPDNNEQFF,TGTGCCTGGAGTCCTGATAACAATGAGCAGTTCTTC
-,TRBJ1-1,TRBV3-1,-,CASSQGTETEAFF,TGTGCCAGCAGCCAAGGGACAGAGACTGAAGCTTTCTTT
many,TRBJ1-5,TRBV5-5,-,CASSLQQGSNQPQHF,TGTGCCAGCAGCTTGCAGCAGGGTAGCAATCAGCCCCAGCATTTT
-,TRBJ1-5,TRBV5-6,-,CASSQTYQPQHF,TGTGCCAGCAGCCAGACCTATCAGCCCCAGCATTTT
few,TRBJ2-2,TRBV6-9,-,CASSYMPGGLYTGELFF,TGTGCCAGCAGTTATATGCCGGGCGGGTTATACACCGGGGAGCTGTTTTTT
few,TRBJ2-7,TRBV4-1,-,CASSQDQDKPSYEQYF,TGCGCCAGCAGCCAAGATCAAGACAAACCCTCCTACGAGCAGTACTTC
-,TRBJ1-4,TRBV12-3/TRBV12-4,-,CASSFGGRDEKLFF,TGTGCCAGCAGTTTTGGGGGCAGAGATGAAAAACTGTTTTTT
few,TRBJ2-5,TRBV20-1,-,CSASWGAETQYF,TGCAGTGCTAGTTGGGGGGCAGAGACCCAGTACTTC
-,TRBJ1-5,TRBV7-9,-,CASRFDSSQPQHF,TGTGCCAGCAGGTTCGACAGCAGTCAGCCCCAGCATTTT